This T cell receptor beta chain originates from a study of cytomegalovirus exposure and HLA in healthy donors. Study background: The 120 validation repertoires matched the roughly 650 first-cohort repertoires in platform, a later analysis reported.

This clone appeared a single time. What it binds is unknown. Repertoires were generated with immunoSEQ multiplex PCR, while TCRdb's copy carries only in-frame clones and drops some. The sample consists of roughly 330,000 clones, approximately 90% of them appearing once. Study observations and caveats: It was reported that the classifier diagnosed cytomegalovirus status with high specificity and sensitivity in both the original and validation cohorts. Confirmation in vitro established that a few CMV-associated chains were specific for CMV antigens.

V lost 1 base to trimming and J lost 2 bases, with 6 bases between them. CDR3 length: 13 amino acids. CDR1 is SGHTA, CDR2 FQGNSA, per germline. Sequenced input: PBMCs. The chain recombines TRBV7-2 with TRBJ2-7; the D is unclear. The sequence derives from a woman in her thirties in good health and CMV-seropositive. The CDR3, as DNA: TGTGCCAGCAGCTTAGACAGCGCCTACGAGCAGTACTTC. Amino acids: CASSLDSAYEQYF. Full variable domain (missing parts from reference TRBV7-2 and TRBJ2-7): GAGVSQSPSNKVTEKGKDVELRCDPISGHTALYWYRQSLGQGLEFLIYFQGNSAPDKSGLPSDRFSAERTGGSVSTLTIQRTQQEDSAVYLCASSLDSAYEQYFGPGTRLTVT.